Below, 30 T cell receptor beta chains from the same sample are listed, as sequenced in a study of cytomegalovirus exposure and HLA in healthy donors. PCR involved 60 Vbeta and 13 Jbeta primers. Profiled with immunoSEQ multiplex PCR; TCRdb holds only in-frame clones, not every one. This sample has tens of thousands of clones; around 60% occur once, and the top ten carry more than 3.5%. The specimen sequenced was PBMCs. All receptors come from a male donor in good health and CMV-seropositive.

This chain uses TRBV7-2 with TRBJ2-7; 7 bases agree with TRBD2. The germline V gene has CDR1 SGHTA and CDR2 FQGNSA. With 5 bases clipped from V and 2 bases from J, the junction kept 6 bases outside the gene matches. The CDR3 contains 14 residues. The CDR3 region is CASSLGLEAYEQYF. CDR3 DNA sequence: TGTGCCAGCAGCCTCGGACTAGAGGCCTACGAGCAGTACTTC.

This clone has a handful of counts. The genes are TRBV30 and TRBJ1-1; unclear D gene. Trimming pared 1 base from V and 0 bases from J, leaving 6 bases between. The CDR3 extends over 13 amino acids. Germline V gene data show CDR1 as GTSNPN and CDR2 as SVGIG (reference sequence). The chain's CDR3 is CAWSALLNTEAFF. CDR3 nucleotide sequence: TGTGCCTGGAGTGCCCTTCTGAACACTGAAGCTTTCTTT.

This clone was counted only a few times. This chain joins TRBV7-6 and TRBJ2-2, with 8 bases that match TRBD2. V was clipped by 1 base and J by 5 bases; unmatched bases: 6. Germline assignment: CDR1 SGHVS and CDR2 FNYEAQ. The length of the CDR3 is 16 residues. This CDR3 is CASSLVVAGLTGELFF. In DNA, the CDR3 is TGTGCCAGCAGCTTAGTGGTAGCGGGATTAACCGGGGAGCTGTTTTTT.

V and J are TRBV5-8 and TRBJ1-4; 11 bases line up with TRBD1. This CDR3 region has 16 residues. Germline CDR1 and CDR2: SGHTS and YDEGEE. Trimming removed 5 bases from V and 0 bases from J; junction bases left unmatched: 3. CDR3 protein: CASRRDRGTTNEKLFF. In DNA form, the CDR3 reads TGTGCCAGCAGGAGGGACAGGGGGACAACTAATGAAAAACTGTTTTTT.

This sequence joins TRBV9 and TRBJ2-5; unclear D gene. Germline V gene data show CDR1 as SGDLS and CDR2 as YYNGEE. V was clipped by 0 bases and J by 5 bases, with 11 bases between them. The CDR3 length is 14 residues. Here the CDR3 DNA reads TGTGCCAGCAGCGTAGGAGACCGCGGTGAGACCCAGTACTTC. It yields the protein CASSVGDRGETQYF.

The chain combines TRBV27 with TRBJ1-1, with D perhaps matching TRBD1 (5 bases). Germline V gene data show CDR1 as MNHEY and CDR2 as SMNVEV (reference sequence). The length of the CDR3 is 14 residues. Trimming shortened V by 5 bases and J by 5 bases, and 15 bases separated the two germline ends. CDR3 sequence: CASSPGPSGTEAFF. As DNA, the CDR3 is TGTGCCAGCAGTCCAGGGCCATCAGGAACTGAAGCTTTCTTT.

The chain couples TRBV11-2 to TRBJ2-5; 7 bases fit TRBD1. In germline, CDR1 is SGHAT, CDR2 FQNNGV. The CDR3 covers 12 residues. V lost 8 bases, J lost 2 bases, and 2 bases stayed unmatched. The CDR3 spells CASEGQQETQYF. CDR3 nucleotide sequence: TGTGCCAGCGAGGGACAGCAAGAGACCCAGTACTTC. The variable domain in full, with the rest retrieved from reference TRBV11-2 and TRBJ2-5, is EAGVAQSPRYKIIEKRQSVAFWCNPISGHATLYWYQQILGQGPKLLIQFQNNGVVDDSQLPKDRFSAERLKGVDSTLKIQPAKLEDSAVYLCASEGQQETQYFGPGTRLLVL.

This clone appeared a few times. CDR3 sequence: CASSVTLGANTEAFF. The CDR3 DNA sequence: TGTGCCAGCAGCGTTACTTTGGGGGCGAACACTGAAGCTTTCTTT. This chain joins TRBV6-1 and TRBJ1-1, with D possibly matching TRBD1 (6 bases). The CDR3 loop spans 15 amino acids. Germline values: CDR1 MNHNS, CDR2 SASEGT. V lost 6 bases to trimming and J lost 1 base, with 15 bases between them.

This clone appeared a single time. The V and J genes are TRBV9 and TRBJ1-4; tentative D call: TRBD1 (5 bases). The CDR3 has 16 amino acids. Per the germline V gene, CDR1 is SGDLS and CDR2 is YYNGEE. V was cut by 0 bases and J by 13 bases, with 22 bases left in between. The CDR3 DNA is TGTGCCAGCAGCGTAGGAACAGGCCCGGAAAATCGTCGACTGTTTTTT. This gives the protein CASSVGTGPENRRLFF.

There are a few counts of this clone. The chain is built from TRBV7-2 and TRBJ2-4; 8 nucleotides match TRBD1. The junction had 5 bases not matched to a gene; V was cut back by 4 bases and J by 6 bases. The CDR3 consists of 14 residues. Germline CDR1 SGHTA, CDR2 FQGNSA. The CDR3, as DNA: TGTGCCAGCAGCTCGGGACAGGCACCAAACATTCAGTACTTC. It codes for CASSSGQAPNIQYF. The whole variable domain, filled in from reference TRBV7-2 and TRBJ2-4, reads GAGVSQSPSNKVTEKGKDVELRCDPISGHTALYWYRQSLGQGLEFLIYFQGNSAPDKSGLPSDRFSAERTGGSVSTLTIQRTQQEDSAVYLCASSSGQAPNIQYFGAGTRLSVL.

This clone occurred a few times. The genes are TRBV4-2 and TRBJ1-5, with D unclear. The CDR3 is made up of 14 amino acids. Deletions cut 0 bases from V and 4 bases from J, with 7 bases between. Germline CDR1 reads LGHNA; CDR2 reads YNFKEQ. CDR3 bases: TGTGCCAGCAGCCAAGATCCGAGGAATCAGCCCCAGCATTTT. This translates into CASSQDPRNQPQHF.

This clone was observed a few times. V is TRBV10-3 and J is TRBJ1-1, with TRBD1 matching over 10 bases. Germline loops: CDR1 ENHRY, CDR2 SYGVKD. V shed 6 bases and J 5 bases; nucleotides not matched to a gene: 6. This CDR3 comprises 14 residues. The CDR3 DNA follows: TGTGCCATCAGCGCGACAGGGGGCCGGACTGAAGCTTTCTTT. This codes for CAISATGGRTEAFF.

This rearrangement joins TRBV19 to TRBJ1-2; 8 bases are a match to TRBD1. The trim removed 6 bases at V and 4 bases at J, leaving 7 bases unmatched. Germline V gene data show CDR1 as LNHDA and CDR2 as SQIVND (reference sequence). This CDR3 has 14 residues. The CDR3 spells CASSDRGVLYGYTF. The CDR3 DNA sequence: TGTGCCAGTAGCGACAGGGGTGTCCTCTATGGCTACACCTTC.

In this sample, this clone turned up once. The chain employs TRBV30 and TRBJ2-1, with TRBD2 identical over 9 bases. CDR3 length equals 14 residues. V lost 0 bases and J lost 8; bases outside the gene matches: 5. Germline CDR1 and CDR2: GTSNPN and SVGIG (reference sequence). Here the CDR3 reads CAWSVGLATYEQFF. For the CDR3, the DNA is TGTGCCTGGAGTGTGGGACTAGCAACTTATGAGCAGTTCTTC. Full variable domain (missing parts from reference TRBV30 and TRBJ2-1): SQTIHQWPATLVQPVGSPLSLECTVEGTSNPNLYWYRQAAGRGLQLLFYSVGIGQISSEVPQNLSASRPQDRQFILSSKKLLLSDSGFYLCAWSVGLATYEQFFGPGTRLTVL.

The rearrangement uses TRBV28 and TRBJ2-1; 8 bases match TRBD2. The germline V gene encodes CDR1 MDHEN and CDR2 SYDVKM. The CDR3 consists of 15 residues. V shed 7 bases, J shed 5 bases, and the junction held 10 bases outside the gene matches. The DNA of the CDR3 is TGTGCCAGCATTGCTGACGGGAGGGCCCACAATGAGCAGTTCTTC. Translating it yields CASIADGRAHNEQFF. The full variable domain, rest sourced from reference TRBV28 and TRBJ2-1, is DVKVTQSSRYLVKRTGEKVFLECVQDMDHENMFWYRQDPGLGLRLIYFSYDVKMKEKGDIPEGYSVSREKKERFSLILESASTNQTSMYLCASIADGRAHNEQFFGPGTRLTVL.

This chain joins TRBV28 and TRBJ1-1; the D is unclear. Per the germline V gene, CDR1 is MDHEN and CDR2 is SYDVKM. The CDR3 has 15 amino acids. The ends were cut back, 3 bases at V and 4 bases at J, with 15 bases in the middle. CDR3 DNA: TGTGCCAGCAGTTTGGGCGGAGGCGCGGGCACTGAAGCTTTCTTT. Translating it yields CASSLGGGAGTEAFF.

The chain joins TRBV10-3 to TRBJ1-2; 8 bases match TRBD1. The CDR3 sequence is 15 residues long. CDR1 and CDR2 (germline): ENHRY, SYGVKD. The V and J ends lost 6 bases and 4 bases, in that order; junction bases with no gene match: 10. The CDR3 loop is CAISTGAGGLYGYTF. As DNA, the CDR3 is TGTGCCATCAGCACCGGGGCAGGGGGCCTCTATGGCTACACCTTC.

J is TRBJ2-3 and V is TRBV30; 9 bases match TRBD2. After removal of 2 bases from V and 5 bases from J, the junction contained 11 bases not matched to a gene. The CDR3 length is 16 residues. Looked up from germline, CDR1 is GTSNPN and CDR2 is SVGIG (reference sequence). CDR3 amino acids: CAWSQGGGARKDTQYF. The CDR3 nucleotides are TGTGCCTGGAGTCAGGGCGGGGGGGCCCGAAAAGATACGCAGTATTTT.

The V gene is TRBV9, the J gene TRBJ2-2, with D maybe TRBD2 (7 bases). V lost 4 bases and J 0 bases, leaving 16 bases between the germline ends. CDR3 size: 17 residues. From germline, CDR1 is SGDLS and CDR2 YYNGEE. This CDR3 reads CASSSLGGGSNTGELFF. CDR3 nucleotide sequence: TGTGCCAGCAGCTCACTAGGGGGGGGGTCGAACACCGGGGAGCTGTTTTTT. Full variable domain (rest looked up from reference TRBV9 and TRBJ2-2): DSGVTQTPKHLITATGQRVTLRCSPRSGDLSVYWYQQSLDQGLQFLIQYYNGEERAKGNILERFSAQQFPDLHSELNLSSLELGDSALYFCASSSLGGGSNTGELFFGEGSRLTVL.

This CDR3 is CASSQDRGNTEAFF. The DNA for the CDR3 is TGCGCCAGCAGCCAGGATCGGGGGAACACTGAAGCTTTCTTT. The chain is built from TRBV4-1 and TRBJ1-1, with unresolved D. The CDR3 covers 14 residues. The V gene lost 3 bases and the J gene lost 1 base, with 9 bases spanning the gap. From germline, CDR1 is MGHRA and CDR2 YSYEKL.

The V call is TRBV6-5, the J call TRBJ1-6, with 7 bases identical to TRBD1. The germline CDR1 and CDR2 sequences are MNHEY and SVGAGI. The trim removed 2 bases at V and 7 bases at J, leaving 8 bases unmatched. The CDR3 loop spans 16 amino acids. CDR3 in amino acids: CASSYAVEGANSPLHF. DNA of the CDR3: TGTGCCAGCAGTTACGCGGTTGAGGGGGCAAATTCACCCCTCCACTTT.

The chain links TRBV6-5 to TRBJ2-7, with TRBD2 matching over 10 bases. This CDR3 comprises 12 residues. V trimming: 6 bases; J trimming: 6 bases; junction bases outside the gene matches: 2. The germline V gene has CDR1 MNHEY and CDR2 SVGAGI. CDR3: CASRGLAREQYF. The CDR3 DNA reads as TGTGCCAGCAGGGGACTAGCGCGCGAGCAGTACTTC.

This clone was picked up a small number of times. The gene calls are TRBV19 and TRBJ2-7, with D maybe TRBD2 (5 bases). CDR3 length equals 15 residues. Germline V gene data show CDR1 as LNHDA and CDR2 as SQIVND (reference sequence). V lost 1 base, J lost 3 bases, and 13 bases lay in between. The CDR3 sequence: CASSIGPGSGYEQYF. The CDR3 coding sequence is TGTGCCAGTAGTATAGGTCCGGGAAGCGGCTACGAGCAGTACTTC.

This rearrangement joins TRBV13 to TRBJ2-7; a possible D gene is TRBD1 (6 bases). Germline lookup yields CDR1 PRHDT and CDR2 FYEKMQ (reference sequence). V was clipped by 5 bases and J by 5 bases, with 13 bases between them. The CDR3 sequence is 13 residues long. In nucleotides, the CDR3 is TGTGCCAGCAGCCCAAGGACAGTCGACGAGCAGTACTTC. Amino acids: CASSPRTVDEQYF. Looking up the rest from reference TRBV13 and TRBJ2-7 gives the full variable domain: AAGVIQSPRHLIKEKRETATLKCYPIPRHDTVYWYQQGPGQDPQFLISFYEKMQSDKGSIPDRFSAQQFSDYHSELNMSSLELGDSALYFCASSPRTVDEQYFGPGTRLTVT.

The V call is TRBV29-1, the J call TRBJ2-1; 8 nucleotides line up with TRBD1. In germline, CDR1 is SQVTM, CDR2 ANQGSEA. Unmatched junction bases numbered 11, after V lost 7 bases and J lost 9 bases. The length of the CDR3 is 13 residues. CDR3 nucleotides: TGCAGCGGGAAGGACAGGGAAATTAGTGAGCAGTTCTTC. Residues: CSGKDREISEQFF.

The chain recombines TRBV19 with TRBJ2-3; 12 bases are a match to TRBD2. The germline V gene encodes CDR1 LNHDA and CDR2 SQIVND (reference sequence). The CDR3 has 17 residues. V gave up 5 bases and J gave up 6 bases; unmatched junction bases: 12. The CDR3 reads CASSALPSGGAGDTQYF. The CDR3 nucleotides are TGTGCCAGTAGTGCACTCCCTAGCGGGGGGGCAGGGGATACGCAGTATTTT. Looking up the rest from reference TRBV19 and TRBJ2-3 gives the full variable domain: DGGITQSPKYLFRKEGQNVTLSCEQNLNHDAMYWYRQDPGQGLRLIYYSQIVNDFQKGDIAEGYSVSREKKESFPLTVTSAQKNPTAFYLCASSALPSGGAGDTQYFGPGTRLTVL.

CDR3: CATPGEGEQFF. CDR3 nucleotides: TGTGCCACCCCCGGCGAGGGTGAGCAGTTCTTC. The chain carries TRBV6-4 and TRBJ2-1, with a possible D match to TRBD2 (5 bases). Looked up from germline, CDR1 is MRHNA and CDR2 is SNTAGT. Trimming cost V 10 bases and J 9 bases, with 13 bases left between them. CDR3 length: 11 residues.

The V gene is TRBV19, the J gene TRBJ1-1, with a possible D match to TRBD1 (6 bases). CDR3 length equals 13 residues. Germline CDR1 reads LNHDA; CDR2 reads SQIVND (reference sequence). V was pared by 6 bases and J by 7 bases, with 15 bases between. CDR3 nucleotides: TGTGCCAGTAGCACAACAGGGATCGGTGAAGCTTTCTTT. It is translated as CASSTTGIGEAFF.

The chain links TRBV5-1 to TRBJ2-2; D is perhaps TRBD2 (5 bases). V was pared by 3 bases and J by 11 bases, with 20 bases between. Germline CDR1 SGHRS, CDR2 YFSETQ. CDR3 size: 15 residues. CDR3 protein: CASSSWTSTAGELFF. The CDR3 DNA follows: TGCGCCAGCAGCTCCTGGACCAGCACCGCGGGCGAGCTGTTTTTT. Full variable domain (missing parts from reference TRBV5-1 and TRBJ2-2): KAGVTQTPRYLIKTRGQQVTLSCSPISGHRSVSWYQQTPGQGLQFLFEYFSETQRNKGNFPGRFSGRQFSNSRSEMNVSTLELGDSALYLCASSSWTSTAGELFFGEGSRLTVL.

The rearrangement links TRBV25-1 to TRBJ1-2; no reliable D call. CDR3 length equals 11 residues. The V gene lost 6 bases and the J gene lost 6 bases, with 8 bases spanning the gap. Germline values: CDR1 MGHDK, CDR2 SYGVNS. CDR3 region: CASSGVHGYTF. CDR3 nucleotides: TGTGCCAGCAGCGGGGTTCATGGCTACACCTTC.